This T cell receptor (beta chain) was sequenced during a study of metastatic and nonmetastatic thyroid tumors. Study information: Across peripheral blood and tumor or nodule tissue samples taken from malignant and benign thyroid patients, the repertoires were compared with one another.

Original processing notes: Clinicopathological groups supplied CDR3 differences that were used to build a distant-metastasis classifier for papillary thyroid cancer. MiXCR was used by TCRdb to re-call the PCR reads. TCRdb, not the authors, supplied the V and J calls. The data show about 45,000 clones, about 4% seen once. Not a single patient had been given any form of treatment at any point before undergoing thyroid surgery. There are 13 residues in the CDR3. Germline V CDR1 and CDR2: SGDLS, YYNGEE. V lost 3 bases to trimming and J lost 2 bases, with 8 bases between them. This clone was recorded many times. Its antigen is unknown. Findings and caveats of the study: It was reportedly found that TCR beta diversity was significantly higher in malignant thyroid tumors than in benign nodules, a difference seen in both blood and tumor samples.

The sample consisted of blood. The clonotype was recovered from a female donor with papillary thyroid cancer or a benign thyroid nodule (not recorded which). Some clones in this sample may be carry-over from other donors' samples. The chain has TRBV9 and TRBJ1-1; D call uncertain. The CDR3 DNA reads TGTGCCAGCAGCGGGTCGGATAACACTGAAGCTTTCTTT. Amino acid sequence: CASSGSDNTEAFF.